This entry concerns a single TCR beta chain. Ten or more counts support this clone. Its antigen is still unknown. The read terminates 3 residues before the CDR3 end, so the remaining end is supplied by the germline J gene. The source of the sample is a study of T cell clonality in common variable immunodeficiency (dated by TCRdb to about 2015). What the work shows at the level of the full study, not this receptor alone: Even though DNA input was equal, the average per sample came to approximately 74,000 unique sequences for controls compared with about 30,000 for CVID samples. CVID TCRbeta sequences were reported to have fewer deletions and N-nucleotide insertions and to lack highly modified clones with 13 or more V deletions. TCRbeta clonality was higher in CVID subjects than in healthy controls (t-test p = 0.018), and the increase was most characteristic of about a third of subjects. It was noted by the authors that sequencing of the repertoires of T cell subpopulations would be needed to clarify the cause of the increased clonality in CVID. Patient heterogeneity within the CVID cohort put limits on correlating repertoire features with clinical complications. Healthy controls shared more TCRbeta clones with each other than CVID subjects shared among themselves (p < 0.0001).

At the junction V is shortened by 3 bases and J by 7 bases; bases outside the gene matches: 4. The CDR3 holds 14 amino acids from the cysteine to the phenylalanine. Part of the CDR3 DNA is given, 33 bases translated from base 1. The germline V gene provides CDR1 MRHNA and CDR2 SNTAGT. Most of the CVID patients and most of the healthy controls were of Caucasian heritage. From each donor, roughly 5 to 8 ml of heparinized peripheral whole blood was collected. Genomic DNA from adults with common variable immune deficiency (CVID) and from healthy adult controls was the source for sequencing TCRbeta CDR3 repertoires. The control group was made up of some 22 healthy adult volunteers (roughly ten male and approximately twelve female) whose ages ranged from roughly 23 to 70 years, with a mean age of nearly 35. Diluted blood was density-centrifuged over Hypaque 1077 or Ficoll-Paque to isolate peripheral blood mononuclear cells. Genomic DNA was obtained from unsorted mononuclear cells through either Qiagen column purification or a centrifugation-based method.

For sequencing input, CVID and control samples contributed equivalent amounts of genomic DNA. For every sample, a 60 bp segment covering the rearranged TCRbeta CDR3 region was amplified and then sequenced. TCRbeta amplification used the immunoSEQ assay, a bias-corrected multiplex PCR with high-throughput sequencing. On the authors' methods: Every unique nucleotide sequence counted as a clone and was annotated with V, D and J genes, copy number and frequency. Sequences were labeled productive if in frame, and non-productive if out of frame or containing stop codons. As previously described, clonality was computed from Shannon's entropy. The predicted amino acid sequences of productive clones were used to derive the mean CDR3 Kyte-Doolittle hydropathy. Using the R hclust function, scaled V gene usage was clustered hierarchically with Manhattan distance and complete linkage. Clone sharing by CDR3 amino acid sequence was assessed by resampling 12 repertoires per group over 100 rounds. The repertoires were searched for roughly 69 published EBV-specific and a few hundred published CMV-specific TCRbeta sequences. A couple of CVID samples that yielded fewer than 10,000 sequences were excluded from the analysis, so approximately 40 CVID repertoires were retained. Imported from immuneACCESS, the table was reduced by TCRdb to in-frame sequences with V and J called. These copies leave out some clones; in studies compared against another copy, an unresolved V gene accounts for under half, and the cause of the remainder is not known. That table gives V, J and clone size, and the DNA gave D and trimming. This sample includes roughly 60,000 clones, and none of them was observed just once. The ten largest account for about 1.5% of the sample.

This clonotype was sampled from a person between 18 and 75 years old in good health. Sequenced input: peripheral blood mononuclear cells. The sequence links TRBV6-4 to TRBJ2-2, with 8 bases matching TRBD2. The CDR3 here reads CASSEGSGGGELFF. The CDR3 DNA, read in part, is TGTGCCAGCAGTGAAGGAAGCGGGGGCGGGGAG.